Presented here are 11 T cell receptor beta chains from one specimen sequenced in a study of CD8+CD57+ T cells in acquired aplastic anemia. The use of genomic DNA as template underpinned the TCR beta VDJ and CDR3 profiling. From the reads, TCRdb called clonotypes with MiXCR, one entry per CDR3 protein. Here the sample spans approximately 170,000 distinct CDR3 sequences, about half being singletons. Sequences were obtained from sorted CD4+, CD8+, or CD8+CD57+ T cells (not recorded which) from PBMCs. These receptors originate from a human donor in good health, serving as a control.

The chain employs TRBV9 and TRBJ2-7, with 8 positions matching TRBD1. This CDR3 contains 15 residues. Germline loops: CDR1 SGDLS, CDR2 YYNGEE. The V segment lost 0 bases and the J segment 2 bases; nucleotides outside the gene matches: 4. CDR3 in amino acids: CASSVEAGGTYEQYF. CDR3 coding DNA: TGTGCCAGCAGCGTAGAGGCAGGGGGCACCTACGAGCAGTACTTC.

This clonotype came up many times. The chain joins TRBV7-2 to TRBJ2-1; TRBD2 might be the D (6 bases). This CDR3 region has 15 residues. The V and J ends lost 1 base and 0 bases respectively, with 7 bases between them. Germline V gene data show CDR1 as SGHTA and CDR2 as FQGNSA. The CDR3 spells CASSLDGSSYNEQFF. CDR3 nucleotides: TGTGCCAGCAGCTTAGACGGGAGCTCCTACAATGAGCAGTTCTTC.

This clonotype was seen many times. The chain joins TRBV7-9 to TRBJ2-2; 7 positions match TRBD2. The CDR3 has 15 residues. CDR1 is SEHNR and CDR2 is FQNEAQ in the germline V gene (reference sequence). The V segment lost 1 base and the J segment 3 bases; nucleotides outside the gene matches: 2. CDR3: CASSLGGLYTGELFF. The CDR3 DNA is TGTGCCAGCAGCTTAGGGGGACTATACACCGGGGAGCTGTTTTTT. The full variable domain, rest sourced from reference TRBV7-9 and TRBJ2-2, is DTGVSQNPRHKITKRGQNVTFRCDPISEHNRLYWYRQTLGQGPEFLTYFQNEAQLEKSRLLSDRFSAERPKGSFSTLEIQRTEQGDSAMYLCASSLGGLYTGELFFGEGSRLTVL.

The V gene is TRBV9, the J gene TRBJ2-7, with TRBD1 matching over 11 bases. Per germline, CDR1 SGDLS and CDR2 YYNGEE. The CDR3 length is 18 residues. V was clipped by 0 bases and J by 5 bases; unmatched bases: 13. CDR3 bases: TGTGCCAGCAGCGTAGGGCCCTTAACGGGACAGGGGGGAGACGAGCAGTACTTC. Residues: CASSVGPLTGQGGDEQYF.

The chain joins TRBV20-1 to TRBJ1-6; no reliable D call. The CDR3 has 11 amino acids. Trimming removed 3 bases from V and 7 bases from J, with 4 bases in between. CDR1 DFQATT and CDR2 SNEGSKA come from the germline V gene (reference sequence). CDR3 in amino acids: CSARANSPLHF. CDR3 sequence (DNA): TGCAGTGCTAGGGCCAATTCACCCCTCCACTTT.

This clonotype has only one observation. This sequence joins TRBV7-2 and TRBJ2-2, with 10 bases that match TRBD2. The CDR3 contains 19 residues. Germline CDR1 is SGHTA and CDR2 is FQGNSA. Trimming took 0 bases from V and 0 from J; bases not matched to a gene: 7. The DNA for the CDR3 is TGTGCCAGCAGCTTAGCCCCGAGCGGGAGGGGGACGAACACCGGGGAGCTGTTTTTT. Protein product: CASSLAPSGRGTNTGELFF.

The chain employs TRBV28 and TRBJ1-4, with 7 bases aligning to TRBD1. The CDR3 is made up of 15 amino acids. Germline V gene lookup returns CDR1 MDHEN and CDR2 SYDVKM. The junction had 6 bases not matched to a gene; V was cut back by 5 bases and J by 3 bases. CDR3 bases: TGTGCCAGCAGTGGGAGTACAGGGGCTAATGAAAAACTGTTTTTT. This codes for CASSGSTGANEKLFF.

Only a few counts were recorded for this clonotype. This chain connects TRBV25-1 to TRBJ1-6, with 8 bases fitting TRBD1. Germline V gene data show CDR1 as MGHDK and CDR2 as SYGVNS. The CDR3 sequence is 18 residues long. The J segment lost 0 bases and the V segment lost 3 bases, leaving 7 bases of the junction unmatched. The CDR3 sequence is CASSDSWTGRSYNSPLHF. The CDR3, as DNA: TGTGCCAGCAGTGATTCTTGGACAGGGCGCTCCTATAATTCACCCCTCCACTTT.

This clonotype was recorded once. A much larger clone is a single base away; this may be a read error. The rearrangement uses TRBV4-3 and TRBJ2-1, with a tentative D call TRBD1 (6 bases). CDR1 and CDR2 from the germline V gene are LGHNA and YSLEER. V was clipped by 1 base and J by 10 bases, with 17 bases between them. The CDR3 runs to 15 residues. In DNA, the CDR3 is TGCGCCAGCAGCCAAGTTAATACAGGGAGCGGCGAGCAGTTCTTC. Translation gives CASSQVNTGSGEQFF.

This clonotype was found many times. The chain joins TRBV9 to TRBJ2-2, with D perhaps matching TRBD1 or TRBD2 (5 bases each). The germline V gene has CDR1 SGDLS and CDR2 YYNGEE. Trimming left V 0 bases short and J 6 bases short, with 15 bases between. The CDR3 covers 16 residues. CDR3 nucleotides: TGTGCCAGCAGCGTAGGTGGGACCCCCGGGGCCGGGGAGCTGTTTTTT. Translating it yields CASSVGGTPGAGELFF.

The rearrangement uses TRBV10-3 and TRBJ2-7; D is uncertain. There are 15 residues in the CDR3. The V gene's germline CDR1 is ENHRY and CDR2 SYGVKD. V gave up 2 bases and J gave up 0 bases, with 11 bases separating them. CDR3 amino acids: CAISEADTVSYEQYF. In DNA, the CDR3 is TGTGCCATCAGTGAGGCCGACACTGTCTCCTACGAGCAGTACTTC.